The clone carrying this T cell receptor (beta chain) turned up a few times. The antigen remains undetermined. The data derive from a study of T-cell memory formation after mild COVID-19. The CDR3 length is 19 residues. General study results and limits: Certain responding clones were present in pre-infection memory, suggesting participation of cross-reactive memory. Second-wave clones reaching peak frequency on day 37 lacked confirmed SARS-CoV-2 specificity. Day 15 to 85 contracting clones showed balanced CD4/CD8; day 15 to 37 expanders favored CD4+.

After 5'RACE with constant-segment primers, TCR alpha and TCR beta cDNA libraries carrying sample barcodes and UMIs were obtained. One entry per CDR3 protein results from TCRdb running MiXCR on the 5' RACE reads. The sample gives about 190,000 distinct CDR3 sequences, approximately 20% of which show up once; 2.4% is in the top ten. The chain couples TRBV21-1 to TRBJ2-7; TRBD2 was called by the table and not checked on the DNA. TRBV21-1 is flagged as a pseudogene. Material for sequencing was PBMCs or a T cell subset sorted from them (not recorded which). The source of this sequence is an adult woman who had mild COVID-19 (a few samples of this study predate the infection). Cell type and time point are not known. The CDR3 nucleotides read TGTGCCAGCAGCAATTGCCTAGCGGGAGGGCCAGGGAAGGCCTACGAGCAGTACTTC. Its translation: CASSNCLAGGPGKAYEQYF.